A selection of T cell receptor beta chains follows, all from one sample in a study of blood T cell repertoires in COVID-19. Assay: immunoSEQ multiplex PCR; the TCRdb copy retains only in-frame clones and omits some. The sample lists just under 350,000 clones; about nine tenths were seen once. What was sequenced was peripheral blood. These receptors came from a woman aged 50 to 60 with COVID-19, enrolled during active disease. The CDR3 runs from the conserved cysteine through the conserved F or W. Fields, in order: D gene, J gene, V gene, clone size, CDR3 DNA, CDR3 protein. The D gene is left open where the match is weak. Rows may omit the clone size; those that give it use once, few, many or a size class.

D gene: TRBD2; J gene: TRBJ2-2; V gene: TRBV12-5; clone size: .; CDR3 DNA: TGTGCTAGTGGTTCGCGCCTGAGCGGGAGTTCAACCGGGGAGCTGTTTTTT; CDR3 protein: CASGSRLSGSSTGELFF
D gene: TRBD1; J gene: TRBJ1-2; V gene: TRBV6-2/TRBV6-3; clone size: .; CDR3 DNA: TGTGCCAGCAGTTCGGGACAGGGTAAACCCGGCAACTATGGCTACACCTTC; CDR3 protein: CASSSGQGKPGNYGYTF
D gene: .; J gene: TRBJ2-3; V gene: TRBV30; clone size: .; CDR3 DNA: TGTGCCTGGAAGAAGAGGAGTTGGACAGATACGCAGTATTTT; CDR3 protein: CAWKKRSWTDTQYF
D gene: TRBD1; J gene: TRBJ1-5; V gene: TRBV3-1/TRBV3-2; clone size: .; CDR3 DNA: TGTGCCAGCAGCCCGACAGGGGGCAATCAGCCCCAGCATTTT; CDR3 protein: CASSPTGGNQPQHF
D gene: .; J gene: TRBJ2-3; V gene: TRBV5-1; clone size: .; CDR3 DNA: TGCGCCAGCAGCTTACGGACGGGATCAGATACGCAGTATTTT; CDR3 protein: CASSLRTGSDTQYF
D gene: TRBD2; J gene: TRBJ2-7; V gene: TRBV11-3; clone size: .; CDR3 DNA: TGCGCCAGCAGCTCAAGGGCGGGAGTGTCCTACGAGCAGTACTTC; CDR3 protein: CASSSRAGVSYEQYF
D gene: TRBD2; J gene: TRBJ2-3; V gene: TRBV6-2/TRBV6-3; clone size: .; CDR3 DNA: TGTGCCAGCAGTTCGGGACTATCGCCAGATACGCAGTATTTT; CDR3 protein: CASSSGLSPDTQYF
D gene: TRBD1; J gene: TRBJ2-1; V gene: TRBV7-6; clone size: .; CDR3 DNA: TGTGCCAGCAGCGGGGACAGCTACAATGAGCAGTTCTTC; CDR3 protein: CASSGDSYNEQFF
D gene: .; J gene: TRBJ2-1; V gene: TRBV5-4; clone size: .; CDR3 DNA: TGTGCCAGCAGCTTTATCATGAGTGAGCAGTTCTTC; CDR3 protein: CASSFIMSEQFF
D gene: .; J gene: TRBJ1-4; V gene: TRBV18; clone size: .; CDR3 DNA: TGTGCCAGCTCACCGCAGGGCTCAACTAATGAAAAACTGTTTTTT; CDR3 protein: CASSPQGSTNEKLFF
D gene: .; J gene: TRBJ1-2; V gene: TRBV15; clone size: once; CDR3 DNA: TGTGCCACCAGCACTCTGGTTCGCAGAAGCTACACCTTC; CDR3 protein: CATSTLVRRSYTF
D gene: TRBD2; J gene: TRBJ2-1; V gene: TRBV14; clone size: once; CDR3 DNA: TGTGCCAGCAGCCAAGGCCCTAGCGGGAGGGCCGAGCAGTTCTTC; CDR3 protein: CASSQGPSGRAEQFF
D gene: .; J gene: TRBJ2-7; V gene: TRBV7-9; clone size: .; CDR3 DNA: TGTGCCAGCAGCTTGGGACAATACTCCTACGAGCAGTACTTC; CDR3 protein: CASSLGQYSYEQYF
D gene: TRBD1; J gene: TRBJ1-4; V gene: TRBV20-1; clone size: .; CDR3 DNA: TGCAGTGCTAGTGAGGGGGCAGGAGGTGAAAAACTGTTTTTT; CDR3 protein: CSASEGAGGEKLFF
D gene: TRBD1; J gene: TRBJ2-4; V gene: TRBV3-1/TRBV3-2; clone size: once; CDR3 DNA: TGTGCCAGCAGCCGGACAGGGGTGGGCAAAAACATTCAGTACTTC; CDR3 protein: CASSRTGVGKNIQYF
D gene: .; J gene: TRBJ2-2; V gene: TRBV7-3; clone size: .; CDR3 DNA: TGTGCCAGCAGCCCCTCTGGGGGGAGTGGCGGGGAGCTGTTTTTT; CDR3 protein: CASSPSGGSGGELFF
D gene: TRBD2; J gene: TRBJ2-7; V gene: TRBV7-9; clone size: .; CDR3 DNA: TGTGCCAGCAGCTTACCCGCCAGGACTAGCGGGAGCCCCCACGAGCAGTACTTC; CDR3 protein: CASSLPARTSGSPHEQYF
D gene: .; J gene: TRBJ2-5; V gene: TRBV9; clone size: .; CDR3 DNA: TGTGCCAGCAGCGTGGCGGGGGCAAAAGAGACCCAGTACTTC; CDR3 protein: CASSVAGAKETQYF
D gene: TRBD1; J gene: TRBJ1-2; V gene: TRBV10-2; clone size: .; CDR3 DNA: TGCGCCAGCAGTGGGGGGACAGCCTCCTATGGCTACACCTTC; CDR3 protein: CASSGGTASYGYTF
D gene: .; J gene: TRBJ1-5; V gene: TRBV7-9; clone size: .; CDR3 DNA: TGTGCCAGCAGCTGGCGGGCGGATCAGCCCCAGCATTTT; CDR3 protein: CASSWRADQPQHF
D gene: TRBD1; J gene: TRBJ2-1; V gene: TRBV11-3; clone size: .; CDR3 DNA: TGTGCCAGCAGCTTAGGGACTTCAGGGGGAGAGTTCTTC; CDR3 protein: CASSLGTSGGEFF
D gene: TRBD2; J gene: TRBJ2-1; V gene: TRBV5-6; clone size: .; CDR3 DNA: TGTGCCAGCAGCTTCTCTAGCGGGAGGGCTCGTGGTGAGCAGTTCTTC; CDR3 protein: CASSFSSGRARGEQFF
D gene: TRBD2; J gene: TRBJ2-3; V gene: TRBV5-6; clone size: .; CDR3 DNA: TGTGCCAGCAGCAAGAGGGTCGGCGGGAGGGCCGGGACAGATACGCAGTATTTT; CDR3 protein: CASSKRVGGRAGTDTQYF
D gene: .; J gene: TRBJ2-5; V gene: TRBV10-3; clone size: .; CDR3 DNA: TGTGCCATCAGGTCCAGCCAAGAGACCCAGTACTTC; CDR3 protein: CAIRSSQETQYF
D gene: TRBD2; J gene: TRBJ2-1; V gene: TRBV19; clone size: .; CDR3 DNA: TGTGCCAGTAGTATAGAGGGGACTAGCGGGAGGGGGTCTTACAATGAGCAGTTCTTC; CDR3 protein: CASSIEGTSGRGSYNEQFF
D gene: TRBD2; J gene: TRBJ2-3; V gene: TRBV5-1; clone size: .; CDR3 DNA: TGCGCCAGCAGCTCATTCGCTAGCGCGGGAGGTGCCGATACGCAGTATTTT; CDR3 protein: CASSSFASAGGADTQYF
D gene: TRBD1; J gene: TRBJ1-5; V gene: TRBV6-2/TRBV6-3; clone size: few; CDR3 DNA: TGTGCCAGCAGTACCGTTCTAGGACAGGGGAACAATCAGCCCCAGCATTTT; CDR3 protein: CASSTVLGQGNNQPQHF
D gene: TRBD2; J gene: TRBJ2-1; V gene: TRBV7-8; clone size: .; CDR3 DNA: TGTGCCAGCATCCTTCGGCCTAGCGGGAGGAATGAGCAGTTCTTC; CDR3 protein: CASILRPSGRNEQFF
D gene: TRBD1; J gene: TRBJ1-5; V gene: TRBV2; clone size: .; CDR3 DNA: TGTGCCAGCAGTGAAGTCCGGGACAGGGTTCGCAATCAGCCCCAGCATTTT; CDR3 protein: CASSEVRDRVRNQPQHF
D gene: .; J gene: TRBJ2-6; V gene: TRBV5-8; clone size: .; CDR3 DNA: TGTGCCAGCACCAGCGAATGGGGGGCCAACGTCCTGACTTTC; CDR3 protein: CASTSEWGANVLTF
D gene: .; J gene: TRBJ2-6; V gene: TRBV6-5; clone size: once; CDR3 DNA: TGTGCCAGCAGCCTAGGGGCCTCTGGGGCCAACGTCCTGACTTTC; CDR3 protein: CASSLGASGANVLTF
D gene: .; J gene: TRBJ2-3; V gene: TRBV7-3; clone size: .; CDR3 DNA: TGTGCCAGCAGCTCCGGACTGACATACACAGATACGCAGTATTTT; CDR3 protein: CASSSGLTYTDTQYF
D gene: TRBD1; J gene: TRBJ1-2; V gene: TRBV6-2/TRBV6-3; clone size: .; CDR3 DNA: TGTGCCAGCAGTTACCCAGGGACAGCCGGTAACTATGGCTACACCTTC; CDR3 protein: CASSYPGTAGNYGYTF
D gene: .; J gene: TRBJ2-5; V gene: TRBV7-9; clone size: .; CDR3 DNA: TGTGCCAGCAGCTCCCCTGACAGGATCCAAGAGACCCAGTACTTC; CDR3 protein: CASSSPDRIQETQYF
D gene: TRBD1; J gene: TRBJ1-2; V gene: TRBV18; clone size: .; CDR3 DNA: TGTGCCAGCTCACTAGACAGGGCAGATGGCTACACCTTC; CDR3 protein: CASSLDRADGYTF
D gene: .; J gene: TRBJ1-2; V gene: TRBV6-5; clone size: .; CDR3 DNA: TGTGCCAGCAGGGAGGAGACTAACTATGGCTACACCTTC; CDR3 protein: CASREETNYGYTF
D gene: .; J gene: TRBJ1-1; V gene: TRBV10-1; clone size: .; CDR3 DNA: TGCGCCAGCAGCAGGGTTATGAACACTGAAGCTTTCTTT; CDR3 protein: CASSRVMNTEAFF
D gene: TRBD2; J gene: TRBJ2-7; V gene: TRBV6-1; clone size: .; CDR3 DNA: TGTGCCAGCAGTGAAATCAGCGGGAGGTGGACCTACGAGCAGTACTTC; CDR3 protein: CASSEISGRWTYEQYF
D gene: TRBD1; J gene: TRBJ1-2; V gene: TRBV24-1; clone size: .; CDR3 DNA: TGTGCCACCAGTGAAACAGGGGGGTCCTATGGCTACACCTTC; CDR3 protein: CATSETGGSYGYTF
D gene: .; J gene: TRBJ2-7; V gene: TRBV6-2/TRBV6-3; clone size: .; CDR3 DNA: TGTGCCAGCAGTAGGCTCCCGGGAGTATCCTACGAGCAGTACTTC; CDR3 protein: CASSRLPGVSYEQYF
D gene: TRBD2; J gene: TRBJ2-3; V gene: TRBV29-1; clone size: .; CDR3 DNA: TGCAGCGTCACACCGACTAGCGGAGGAGGGGATACGCAGTATTTT; CDR3 protein: CSVTPTSGGGDTQYF
D gene: TRBD2; J gene: TRBJ2-7; V gene: TRBV5-1; clone size: few; CDR3 DNA: TGCGCCAGCAGCTTGGATGTAGCGGGCTCCTACGAGCAGTACTTC; CDR3 protein: CASSLDVAGSYEQYF
D gene: .; J gene: TRBJ1-5; V gene: TRBV4-2; clone size: .; CDR3 DNA: TGTGCCAGCAGCCAAAGACAGGGCAATCAGCCCCAGCATTTT; CDR3 protein: CASSQRQGNQPQHF
D gene: TRBD1; J gene: TRBJ1-1; V gene: TRBV6-2/TRBV6-3; clone size: .; CDR3 DNA: TGTGCCAGCAGTCTATCGACAGGGGAAGGGACTGAAGCTTTCTTT; CDR3 protein: CASSLSTGEGTEAFF
D gene: TRBD2; J gene: TRBJ2-7; V gene: TRBV5-8; clone size: many; CDR3 DNA: TGTGCCAGCAGCCTCGGACTAGCGGGAGCGTTCGACGAGCAGTACTTC; CDR3 protein: CASSLGLAGAFDEQYF
D gene: .; J gene: TRBJ1-1; V gene: TRBV6-2/TRBV6-3; clone size: .; CDR3 DNA: TGTGCCAGCAGTTACCGGCGGACAGAGAACACTGAAGCTTTCTTT; CDR3 protein: CASSYRRTENTEAFF